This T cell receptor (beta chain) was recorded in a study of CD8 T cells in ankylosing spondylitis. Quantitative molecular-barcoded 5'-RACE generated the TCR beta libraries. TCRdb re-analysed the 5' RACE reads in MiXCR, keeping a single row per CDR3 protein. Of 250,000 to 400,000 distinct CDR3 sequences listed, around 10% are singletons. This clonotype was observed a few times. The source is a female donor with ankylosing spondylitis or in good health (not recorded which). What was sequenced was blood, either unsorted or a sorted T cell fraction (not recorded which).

Here the CDR3 DNA reads TGTGCCAGTAGTATAGGCGGGGGGTTTGAGCAGTTCTTC. Translation gives CASSIGGGFEQFF. The J gene is TRBJ2-1, the V gene TRBV19, with 8 bases that match TRBD2. CDR1 is LNHDA and CDR2 is SQIVND in the germline V gene (reference sequence). The CDR3 runs to 13 residues. V lost 1 base, J lost 9 bases, and 2 bases stayed unmatched. The variable domain in full, with the rest retrieved from reference TRBV19 and TRBJ2-1, is DGGITQSPKYLFRKEGQNVTLSCEQNLNHDAMYWYRQDPGQGLRLIYYSQIVNDFQKGDIAEGYSVSREKKESFPLTVTSAQKNPTAFYLCASSIGGGFEQFFGPGTRLTVL.